These 28 T cell receptor beta chains came from one sample sequenced in a study of shared clonotypes between healthy human individuals. The method was immunoSEQ multiplex PCR; TCRdb's version includes in-frame clones alone and lacks a portion of them. The sample consists of around 720,000 clones, about three quarters of them appearing once. The sequenced sample was memory CD4+ T cells sorted from blood. Subset denoted: CD45RA-negative fraction. These receptors were collected from a woman aged 25 to 39 in good health.

This chain uses TRBV9 with TRBJ2-1; 7 bases align to TRBD2. Trimming cost V 4 bases and J 1 base; bases outside gene matches: 5. The CDR3 is 15 amino acids. The germline V gene has CDR1 SGDLS and CDR2 YYNGEE. The CDR3 DNA reads TGTGCCAGCAGCCCCTCCGGGGGGTCCTACAATGAGCAGTTCTTC. This encodes CASSPSGGSYNEQFF.

This clone was seen a handful of times. A much larger clone is a single base away; this may be a read error. The sample holds other DNA sequences that translate to the same CDR3. The chain has TRBV4-1 and TRBJ1-5, with a tentative D call TRBD1 (5 bases). This CDR3 is built from 13 residues. With 1 base removed from V and 6 bases from J, the gap between germline ends came to 7 bases. The germline CDR1 and CDR2 sequences are MGHRA and YSYEKL. The CDR3 bases are TGCGCCAGCAGCCAAGCTGGGGGTCAGCCCCAGCATTTT. Translation: CASSQAGGQPQHF.

The chain joins TRBV10-3 to TRBJ1-1; D possibly corresponds to TRBD1 (6 bases). The CDR3 consists of 13 residues. V was cut by 7 bases and J by 1 base, with 10 bases left in between. Per germline, CDR1 ENHRY and CDR2 SYGVKD. CDR3: CAITGQTNTEAFF. CDR3 coding DNA: TGTGCCATCACAGGACAGACGAACACTGAAGCTTTCTTT.

This clone came up once. The gene calls are TRBV13 and TRBJ2-7; no reliable D call. Trimming removed 0 bases at V and 0 bases at J, with 3 bases between. This CDR3 contains 13 residues. Germline CDR1 reads PRHDT; CDR2 reads FYEKMQ (reference sequence). This CDR3 reads CASSLGSSYEQYF. The CDR3 coding sequence is TGTGCCAGCAGCTTAGGGAGCTCCTACGAGCAGTACTTC.

CDR3 loop: CASSPPRGPQHF. CDR3 DNA sequence: TGTGCCAGCAGTCCACCCCGGGGGCCCCAGCATTTT. This chain joins TRBV28 and TRBJ1-5; D is undetermined. Germline lookup yields CDR1 MDHEN and CDR2 SYDVKM. The CDR3 has 12 residues. With 5 bases removed from V and 9 bases from J, the gap between germline ends came to 11 bases.

This clone showed up just a few times. The chain has TRBV5-1 and TRBJ2-3; TRBD2 matches at 7 bases. V gave up 7 bases and J gave up 0 bases; unmatched junction bases: 2. This CDR3 comprises 13 residues. Germline V gene data show CDR1 as SGHRS and CDR2 as YFSETQ. The CDR3 loop reads CASFSGSTDTQYF. Here the CDR3 DNA reads TGCGCCAGCTTTAGCGGGAGCACAGATACGCAGTATTTT.

The V call is TRBV29-1, the J call TRBJ2-7; D possibly matches TRBD1 or TRBD2 (5 bases each). The length of the CDR3 is 13 residues. CDR1 and CDR2 from the germline V gene are SQVTM and ANQGSEA. Trimming shortened V by 4 bases and J by 6 bases, and 16 bases separated the two germline ends. The CDR3 spells CSVGDVHRGEQYF. The CDR3, as DNA: TGCAGCGTTGGGGACGTTCACCGGGGCGAGCAGTACTTC.

V is TRBV18 and J is TRBJ1-1, with TRBD1 as a possible D gene (6 bases). The V end lost 5 bases, the J end lost 0 bases, and 10 bases lay between the germline ends. CDR1 is KGHSH and CDR2 is LQKENI in the germline V gene. CDR3 length: 14 residues. In nucleotides, the CDR3 is TGTGCCAGCTCATCCACAGGGATGAACACTGAAGCTTTCTTT. It is translated as CASSSTGMNTEAFF.

This rearrangement joins TRBV29-1 to TRBJ2-7; D possibly corresponds to TRBD1 (5 bases). Trimming shortened V by 3 bases and J by 6 bases, and 18 bases separated the two germline ends. The CDR3 is made up of 14 amino acids. Germline V lookup: CDR1 SQVTM, CDR2 ANQGSEA. The CDR3 here is CSVEADSPSFEQYF. The CDR3 DNA reads TGCAGCGTTGAGGCCGACAGCCCAAGTTTCGAGCAGTACTTC.

A note on this clone: The same CDR3 can be traced to other DNA sequences in this sample. This chain joins TRBV6-1 and TRBJ2-5; D unclear. CDR1 and CDR2 (germline): MNHNS, SASEGT. Trimming took 6 bases from V and 4 from J, leaving 9 bases between them. This CDR3 has 12 residues. The chain's CDR3 is CASRLEGETQYF. DNA of the CDR3: TGTGCCAGCAGATTAGAAGGAGAGACCCAGTACTTC.

The chain joins TRBV19 to TRBJ1-1; the match to TRBD1 covers 7 bases. The germline V gene encodes CDR1 LNHDA and CDR2 SQIVND (reference sequence). CDR3 length: 14 amino acids. V gave up 5 bases and J gave up 4 bases; unmatched junction bases: 7. In DNA form, the CDR3 reads TGTGCCAGTAGTGCACGAACAGGGGCCACTGAAGCTTTCTTT. Protein product: CASSARTGATEAFF. Drawing the rest from reference TRBV19 and TRBJ1-1, the complete variable domain is DGGITQSPKYLFRKEGQNVTLSCEQNLNHDAMYWYRQDPGQGLRLIYYSQIVNDFQKGDIAEGYSVSREKKESFPLTVTSAQKNPTAFYLCASSARTGATEAFFGQGTRLTVV.

The chain combines TRBV28 with TRBJ2-2; D ambiguous. The CDR3 contains 16 residues. Looked up from germline, CDR1 is MDHEN and CDR2 is SYDVKM. V was pared by 6 bases and J by 5 bases, with 19 bases between. The CDR3 sequence: CASSRAFGKGTGELFF. CDR3 DNA: TGTGCCAGCAGCCGCGCATTTGGAAAAGGGACCGGGGAGCTGTTTTTT.

J is TRBJ2-3 and V is TRBV7-9; 7 bases map to TRBD2. The CDR3 has 14 amino acids. V shed 0 bases, J shed 7 bases, and the junction held 4 bases outside the gene matches. Germline V CDR1 and CDR2: SEHNR, FQNEAQ (reference sequence). The CDR3 nucleotides are TGTGCCAGCAGCTTAGCACTAGCGAGTCATACGCAGTATTTT. This gives the protein CASSLALASHTQYF.

The genes are TRBV28 and TRBJ1-3, with 10 bases lining up with TRBD1. This CDR3 is built from 16 residues. Germline trimming cut 6 bases from V and 2 bases from J; bases unmatched to any gene: 7. In germline, CDR1 is MDHEN, CDR2 SYDVKM. The CDR3 DNA reads TGTGCCAGCAGATTGGGACAGGGGAGCGCTGGAAACACCATATATTTT. It specifies CASRLGQGSAGNTIYF.

The chain recombines TRBV19 with TRBJ2-1; 14 nucleotides agree with TRBD2. This CDR3 comprises 15 residues. J lost 7 bases, V lost 5 bases, and 4 bases had no gene match. Germline V gene sequence: CDR1 LNHDA, CDR2 SQIVND (reference sequence). CDR3 nucleotide sequence: TGTGCCAGTAGTCCCGGGACTAGCGGGAGTAATGAGCAGTTCTTC. This codes for CASSPGTSGSNEQFF.

The CDR3 region has the DNA TGTGCCAGCAGCTTAATTGCTAGCGGGAGCTCCTACGAGCAGTACTTC. Its translation: CASSLIASGSSYEQYF. The chain joins TRBV11-2 to TRBJ2-7, with 10 bases identical to TRBD2. CDR1 and CDR2 from the germline V gene are SGHAT and FQNNGV. This CDR3 comprises 16 residues. The V segment lost 2 bases and the J segment 0 bases; nucleotides outside the gene matches: 4.

Concerning this clone itself: Distinct nucleotide sequences in the sample also encode this CDR3. This sequence joins TRBV6-5 and TRBJ2-3, with 9 bases matching TRBD2. The germline gives CDR1 MNHEY, CDR2 SVGAGI. The CDR3 consists of 14 residues. Trimming took 6 bases from V and 1 from J; bases not matched to a gene: 2. The CDR3 DNA reads as TGTGCCAGCAGGCGACTAGCGGGCACAGATACGCAGTATTTT. Translating it yields CASRRLAGTDTQYF.

This clone has a handful of counts. The chain is built from TRBV25-1 and TRBJ1-2, with D perhaps matching TRBD1 (6 bases). Trimming stripped 5 bases from V and 7 bases from J, with 14 bases between. The CDR3 length is 13 residues. The V gene's germline CDR1 is MGHDK and CDR2 SYGVNS. CDR3 coding DNA: TGTGCCAGCAGTTCGACAGGCCGTCGTGGCTACACCTTC. It codes for CASSSTGRRGYTF.

This clone appeared a few times. The V call is TRBV14, the J call TRBJ1-1; TRBD1 might be the D (5 bases). In germline, CDR1 is SGHDN, CDR2 FVKESK. The length of the CDR3 is 16 residues. V dropped 4 bases and J dropped 10 bases, with 25 bases sitting between them. DNA of the CDR3: TGTGCCAGCAGCCCCTCCAAAAGTACCGGGGCCCGACCAGCTTTCTTT. This sequence encodes CASSPSKSTGARPAFF.

For this clone: A clone one base away is much larger, so this may be a read error. The chain links TRBV5-5 to TRBJ1-1, with 7 nucleotides matching TRBD1. V lost 2 bases, J lost 5 bases, and 3 bases stayed unmatched. Germline loops: CDR1 SGHKS, CDR2 YYEKEE (reference sequence). The CDR3 runs 13 residues. CDR3 DNA sequence: TGTGCCAGCAGCTTTCAGGGGGGGACTGAAGCTTTCTTT. Its translation: CASSFQGGTEAFF.

This clone was detected a few times. This sequence joins TRBV9 and TRBJ2-7; no firm D call. CDR1 is SGDLS, CDR2 YYNGEE, per germline. V was clipped by 4 bases and J by 2 bases, with 16 bases between them. This CDR3 is 15 amino acids long. This chain's CDR3 is CASSPRLTPPYEQYF. The CDR3 coding sequence is TGTGCCAGCAGCCCTCGTCTGACTCCCCCCTACGAGCAGTACTTC.

The V gene is TRBV6-5, the J gene TRBJ1-2; the D gene is possibly TRBD1 (5 bases). CDR1 MNHEY and CDR2 SVGAGI come from the germline V gene. The CDR3 runs to 13 residues. The V gene lost 8 bases and the J gene lost 8 bases, with 18 bases spanning the gap. Here the CDR3 reads CASSGDNIIGYTF. DNA for the CDR3: TGTGCCAGCTCGGGGGATAACATTATCGGCTACACCTTC.

The V and J genes are TRBV7-3 and TRBJ1-2; TRBD1 agrees at 9 bases. V trimming: 5 bases; J trimming: 8 bases; junction bases outside the gene matches: 3. CDR3 length equals 12 residues. Germline CDR1 and CDR2: SGHTA and FQGTGA. The CDR3 DNA follows: TGTGCCAGCAGCCCGGGACAGGGAGGCTACACCTTC. As protein: CASSPGQGGYTF.

The CDR3 spells CASRRTVFGNTIYF. The DNA for the CDR3 is TGTGCCAGCAGAAGGACAGTTTTCGGAAACACCATATATTTT. The chain uses TRBV6-5 and TRBJ1-3, with a possible D match to TRBD1 (6 bases). The CDR3 is 14 amino acids. V was shortened by 6 bases and J by 4 bases, with 13 bases between the two germline ends. Germline CDR1 is MNHEY and CDR2 is SVGAGI.

The rearrangement uses TRBV28 and TRBJ2-1; 11 nucleotides align to TRBD2. CDR1 is MDHEN and CDR2 is SYDVKM in the germline V gene. The CDR3 is 14 residues long. Trimming took 2 bases from V and 10 from J; bases not matched to a gene: 4. This CDR3 reads CASSLRLAGKEQFF. CDR3 DNA sequence: TGTGCCAGCAGTTTACGACTAGCGGGGAAAGAGCAGTTCTTC.

The rearrangement uses TRBV18 and TRBJ2-2, with D perhaps TRBD1 or TRBD2 (5 bases each). Germline CDR1 reads KGHSH; CDR2 reads LQKENI. V lost 0 bases and J 4 bases, leaving 12 bases between the germline ends. The CDR3 is 16 amino acids. CDR3 sequence reads: CASSPPGTIITGELFF. CDR3 in DNA: TGTGCCAGCTCACCACCCGGGACCATTATCACCGGGGAGCTGTTTTTT.

The chain is built from TRBV6-6 and TRBJ2-1; D gene uncertain. Germline values: CDR1 MNHNY, CDR2 SVGAGI (reference sequence). The CDR3 totals 14 residues. Trimming shortened V by 7 bases and J by 0 bases, and 10 bases separated the two germline ends. CDR3 protein: CASKVAHSYNEQFF. The CDR3 DNA reads as TGTGCCAGCAAGGTGGCACACTCCTACAATGAGCAGTTCTTC.

This clone was detected many times. The rearrangement uses TRBV6-4 and TRBJ2-1; TRBD1 aligns across 10 bases. After removal of 5 bases from V and 4 bases from J, the junction contained 5 bases not matched to a gene. Germline V gene sequence: CDR1 MRHNA, CDR2 SNTAGT. The CDR3 is made up of 15 amino acids. The DNA for the CDR3 is TGTGCCAGCAGTCGAGGGACAGGGGAATACAATGAGCAGTTCTTC. It specifies CASSRGTGEYNEQFF.